A selection of T cell receptor beta chains follows, all from one sample in a study of T cells after yellow fever vaccination. TCRdb passed the 5' RACE reads through MiXCR, listing each CDR3 protein once. This table holds about 550,000 distinct CDR3 sequences, under 25% found once. The sample consisted of PBMCs, taken 15 days after the yellow fever booster vaccination. The receptor source for this set is a man in his thirties or forties who received the YFV17D yellow fever vaccine. CDR3s include the opening cysteine and the closing phenylalanine or tryptophan. Fields, in order: D gene, clone size, V gene, J gene, CDR3 DNA, CDR3 protein. D genes are given only for firm matches. Only part of the rows carry a size: once, few, many, or a class if the clone is expanded.

>-|-|TRBV4-2|TRBJ2-3
TGTGCCAGCAGCCAGTCGAAAATGACAGATACGCAGTATTTT
CASSQSKMTDTQYF
>-|-|TRBV5-5|TRBJ2-5
TGTGCCAGCAGCCGAGGCAGGGGCTGGGAGACCCAGTACTTC
CASSRGRGWETQYF
>TRBD1|-|TRBV29-1|TRBJ2-5
TGCAGCGTTGCTACAGGGGGGCAAGAGACCCAGTACTTC
CSVATGGQETQYF
>TRBD2|few|TRBV6-2/TRBV6-3|TRBJ2-5
TGTGCCAGCAGTTACCGCGGGAGGGTCCAAGAGACCCAGTACTTC
CASSYRGRVQETQYF
>-|-|TRBV2|TRBJ2-3
TGTGCCAGCAGTTTTAAACGCCTAGGCACAGATACGCAGTATTTT
CASSFKRLGTDTQYF
>-|-|TRBV30|TRBJ2-1
TGTGCCTGGAGGGTTCAGACAGCCTACAATGAGCAGTTCTTC
CAWRVQTAYNEQFF
>-|few|TRBV28|TRBJ1-1
TGTGCCAGCAGTTTTCCCAATGAAGCTTTCTTT
CASSFPNEAFF
>-|few|TRBV20-1|TRBJ1-2
TGCAGTGCTACTTATTCGGGGGATGGGGGTTATGGCTACACCTTC
CSATYSGDGGYGYTF
>TRBD2|many|TRBV29-1|TRBJ2-3
TGCAGCGCTCTAGCGGGAGGGAGCACAGATACGCAGTATTTT
CSALAGGSTDTQYF
>-|-|TRBV15|TRBJ2-2
TGTGCCACCAGCAGAGAGGGGGAGATCACCGGGGAGCTGTTTTTT
CATSREGEITGELFF
>-|-|TRBV10-3|TRBJ2-3
TGTGCCATCAGTGGTCTGGGGAGCACAGATACGCAGTATTTT
CAISGLGSTDTQYF
>-|few|TRBV27|TRBJ2-5
TGTGCCAGCAGTCGGGGGCGGGGTGGGGGTGAGACCCAGTACTTC
CASSRGRGGGETQYF
>TRBD1|-|TRBV12-3/TRBV12-4|TRBJ1-1
TGTGCCAGCATCCCTTCGGGACAGGGGAACACTGAAGCTTTCTTT
CASIPSGQGNTEAFF
>TRBD1|-|TRBV7-7|TRBJ2-1
TGTGCCAGCAGCCCCCTAGGACAGGGCAAGCAGTTCTTC
CASSPLGQGKQFF
>-|few|TRBV18|TRBJ2-3
TGTGCCAGCTCACCATGGTCCCGGGGGACTAGCACAGATACGCAGTATTTT
CASSPWSRGTSTDTQYF
>TRBD2|few|TRBV6-1|TRBJ2-2
TGTGCCAGCAGTCCGGGACTAGCCTACACCGGGGAGCTGTTTTTT
CASSPGLAYTGELFF
>TRBD1|-|TRBV15|TRBJ1-1
TGTGCCACCAGCAAGAACAGGGGGGCGAACACTGAAGCTTTCTTT
CATSKNRGANTEAFF
>-|few|TRBV3-1|TRBJ2-1
TGTGCCAGCAGCCAAGCTGCGAACAATGAGCAGTTCTTC
CASSQAANNEQFF
>-|-|TRBV14|TRBJ2-5
TGTGCCAGCAGCCAACCGTTGGGCCAAGAGACCCAGTACTTC
CASSQPLGQETQYF
>-|few|TRBV6-2/TRBV6-3|TRBJ2-1
TGTGCCAGCAGGACTAGCTCCTACAATGAGCAGTTCTTC
CASRTSSYNEQFF
>-|-|TRBV30|TRBJ2-3
TGTGCCTGGAGTTTTAGCGGCGATACGCAGTATTTT
CAWSFSGDTQYF
>TRBD1|few|TRBV20-1|TRBJ2-1
TGCAGTGCCCGGACAGGGTTCAATGAGCAGTTCTTC
CSARTGFNEQFF
>-|-|TRBV6-2/TRBV6-3|TRBJ2-1
TGTGCCAGCAGAAACGACCTAGTCAGCGATGAGCAGTTCTTC
CASRNDLVSDEQFF
>-|few|TRBV7-9|TRBJ1-1
TGTGCCAGCAGCTTAGGTTTAAATGAAGCTTTCTTT
CASSLGLNEAFF
>-|few|TRBV7-8|TRBJ2-3
TGTGCCAGCAGCCCAGGTGGCGTCATGACAGATACGCAGTATTTT
CASSPGGVMTDTQYF
>-|-|TRBV4-3|TRBJ2-1
TGCGCCAGCAGCCAAGGGCGGTACCCAAACGATGAGCAGTTCTTC
CASSQGRYPNDEQFF
>-|few|TRBV14|TRBJ1-1
TGTGCCAGCAGCCCTCTCCAGTCAGACACTGAAGCTTTCTTT
CASSPLQSDTEAFF
>-|-|TRBV4-3|TRBJ1-6
TGCGCCAGCAGCCTCACCGGTGGGGATCCACCCCTCCACTTT
CASSLTGGDPPLHF
>-|-|TRBV29-1|TRBJ1-3
TGCAGCACCTCCGCAGGGTCTGGAAACACCATATATTTT
CSTSAGSGNTIYF
>TRBD2|-|TRBV20-1|TRBJ2-5
TGCAGTGCTAGAGATCGCCGGCTAGCGGGAGTGCAGACCCAGTACTTC
CSARDRRLAGVQTQYF
>TRBD1|-|TRBV20-1|TRBJ2-5
TGCAGTGCTAGACAAACAGGGGTAGAGACCCAGTACTTC
CSARQTGVETQYF
>TRBD1|few|TRBV20-1|TRBJ2-4
TGCAGTGCTAGAGGGGACAGGGGGGTGAACATTCAGTACTTC
CSARGDRGVNIQYF
>TRBD2|few|TRBV18|TRBJ2-7
TGTGCCAGCTCACCTAGAAGCGGGGCACAGGCCTACGAGCAGTACTTC
CASSPRSGAQAYEQYF
>TRBD1|many|TRBV12-3/TRBV12-4|TRBJ1-1
TGTGCCAGCTCGGGACAGAGTAACACTGAAGCTTTCTTT
CASSGQSNTEAFF
>-|few|TRBV28|TRBJ1-1
TGTGCCACCGCGTTCACTGAAGCTTTCTTT
CATAFTEAFF
>TRBD2|-|TRBV6-2/TRBV6-3|TRBJ2-1
TGTGCCGGCCGGGCTAGCGGGTACAATGAGCAGTTCTTC
CAGRASGYNEQFF
>-|few|TRBV10-3|TRBJ2-6
TGTGCCATCAGTGCCTCGCCGTTGGGTTCCGGGGCCAACGTCCTGACTTTC
CAISASPLGSGANVLTF
>-|-|TRBV20-1|TRBJ2-2
TGCAGTGCCAAAAAGGGACGGACCGGGGAGCTGTTTTTT
CSAKKGRTGELFF
>-|few|TRBV29-1|TRBJ1-2
TGCAGCGTTGGACGGGAGACTAACTATGGCTACACCTTC
CSVGRETNYGYTF
>TRBD1|few|TRBV7-2|TRBJ1-1
TGTGCCAGCAGCTTAGATGGACAGGGGGAAGCTTTCTTT
CASSLDGQGEAFF
>-|once|TRBV12-3/TRBV12-4|TRBJ2-1
TGTGCCAGCAGCGTGGGGACTTACTACAATGAGCAGTTCTTC
CASSVGTYYNEQFF
>-|-|TRBV6-1|TRBJ2-3
TGTGGCTCCCGAGCGTTGGCGACAGATACGCAGTATTTT
CGSRALATDTQYF
>TRBD1|many|TRBV7-9|TRBJ2-7
TGCGCCAGCAGCTTACCGGGACAGGGCCTCTACGAGCAGTACTTC
CASSLPGQGLYEQYF
>-|few|TRBV5-1|TRBJ2-5
TGCGCCAGCAGCTTGGACAGTGAAGAGACCCAGTACTTC
CASSLDSEETQYF
>TRBD1|-|TRBV24-1|TRBJ2-1
TGTGCCACCAGTTTAGGACAGGGCAAGTTCGATGAGCAGTTCTTC
CATSLGQGKFDEQFF
>-|many|TRBV29-1|TRBJ2-2
TGCAGCGCCCGGAGGCTAGCGCCCACCGGGGAGCTGTTTTTT
CSARRLAPTGELFF
>-|-|TRBV7-2|TRBJ2-1
TGTGCCAGCAGCCTCGCGTTTAAGTCCTACAATGAGCAGTTCTTC
CASSLAFKSYNEQFF
>TRBD1|few|TRBV12-3/TRBV12-4|TRBJ2-1
TGTGCCAGCAGTTTGAAACCGGGACAGGGTTATGGTGAGCAGTTCTTC
CASSLKPGQGYGEQFF
>TRBD2|few|TRBV27|TRBJ2-2
TGTGCCAGCAGAAGGACTAGCGGGAGGCCCGGGGAGCTGTTTTTT
CASRRTSGRPGELFF
>-|few|TRBV21-1|TRBJ2-3
TGTGCCAGCAGCAAAAGTGGGCGACGGCCCGCTTTGGATACGCAGTATTTT
CASSKSGRRPALDTQYF
>-|-|TRBV4-2|TRBJ1-1
TGTGCCAGCAGCCAAGGGGACGGGCGGGGGAACACTGAAGCTTTCTTT
CASSQGDGRGNTEAFF
>-|few|TRBV7-2|TRBJ2-3
TGTGCCAGCAGCCTCCCGTATGTAGATACGCAGTATTTT
CASSLPYVDTQYF
>TRBD2|few|TRBV5-6|TRBJ2-3
TGTGCCAGCAGCTTGGACCGTGGGGGGGTTCGCACAGATACGCAGTATTTT
CASSLDRGGVRTDTQYF
>TRBD1|few|TRBV5-1|TRBJ2-7
TGCGCCAGCAGCACCGGGACAGGGGGTCGCTCCTACGAGCAGTACTTC
CASSTGTGGRSYEQYF